The 26 T cell receptor beta chains below come from one sample, sequenced in a study of PD-1 blockade in classical Hodgkin lymphoma. Every one of the patients relapsed after autologous stem cell transplantation (brentuximab vedotin exposure was variable). Sequencing was performed with immunoSEQ multiplex PCR; in TCRdb, only in-frame clones are kept and a portion is missing. The top ten clones hold roughly 10% of a sample with more than 140,000 clones, under 85% of them seen once. This sample comprised peripheral blood mononuclear cells (PBMCs), obtained before the second cycle of nivolumab. The receptor source for this set is a human donor with classical Hodgkin lymphoma.

This clone came up once. The genes are TRBV27 and TRBJ2-7; TRBD2 matches 7 bases. V lost 4 bases and J lost 2; bases outside the gene matches: 5. Germline CDR1 and CDR2: MNHEY and SMNVEV (reference sequence). This CDR3 contains 14 residues. The CDR3 spells CASSYLAGAYEQYF. Written as DNA, the CDR3 is TGTGCCAGCAGTTATTTGGCGGGAGCCTACGAGCAGTACTTC.

The rearrangement links TRBV11-3 to TRBJ2-1; D gene unclear. The ends were cut back, 0 bases at V and 7 bases at J, with 10 bases in the middle. Germline-derived CDR1 and CDR2 are SGHNT and YENEEA. The CDR3 extends over 14 amino acids. This chain's CDR3 is CASSLEGLGNEQFF. For the CDR3, the DNA is TGTGCCAGCAGCTTAGAGGGCTTGGGAAATGAGCAGTTCTTC. The variable domain in full, completed from reference TRBV11-3 and TRBJ2-1, reads EAGVVQSPRYKIIEKKQPVAFWCNPISGHNTLYWYLQNLGQGPELLIRYENEEAVDDSQLPKDRFSAERLKGVDSTLKIQPAELGDSAVYLCASSLEGLGNEQFFGPGTRLTVL.

The J gene is TRBJ2-1, the V gene TRBV27, with D unclear. The CDR3 is made up of 16 amino acids. Between the trimmed V and J ends, which lost 1 base and 10 bases, there was a span of 20 bases. Germline V CDR1 and CDR2: MNHEY, SMNVEV (reference sequence). The CDR3 DNA follows: TGTGCCAGCAGTTTATTTGGGCGGCGGTGGGATCAGGAGCAGTTCTTC. Protein product: CASSLFGRRWDQEQFF.

The CDR3 protein is CASTLDPRSSYEQYF. The CDR3 DNA is TGTGCCAGCACCCTAGACCCACGGAGCTCCTACGAGCAGTACTTC. This sequence joins TRBV2 and TRBJ2-7; the D is unclear. CDR1 and CDR2 (germline): SNHLY, FYNNEI. The CDR3 consists of 15 residues. V was clipped by 7 bases and J by 0 bases, with 16 bases between them.

V gene TRBV28 combines with J gene TRBJ2-5; the match to TRBD1 covers 8 bases. The junction had 5 bases not matched to a gene; V was cut back by 2 bases and J by 6 bases. CDR1 and CDR2 (germline): MDHEN, SYDVKM. This CDR3 has 14 amino acids. CDR3 sequence: CASSLIGQGKTQYF. CDR3 bases: TGTGCCAGCAGTTTAATAGGACAGGGAAAGACCCAGTACTTC.

This clone was counted at least ten times. The V and J genes are TRBV6-5 and TRBJ2-1; D not certain. V lost 5 bases and J lost 9, with 17 bases in between. This CDR3 spans 14 amino acids. Germline values: CDR1 MNHEY, CDR2 SVGAGI. The CDR3 loop reads CASSPTGPWGEQFF. CDR3 bases: TGTGCCAGCAGTCCGACTGGTCCCTGGGGTGAGCAGTTCTTC.

This chain links TRBV27 with TRBJ2-1; no definite D call. The CDR3 totals 15 residues. Trimming shortened V by 3 bases and J by 8 bases, and 17 bases separated the two germline ends. The germline V gene has CDR1 MNHEY and CDR2 SMNVEV (reference sequence). Here the CDR3 DNA reads TGTGCCAGCAGTTTCAAGATGACGAGGTACGATGAGCAGTTCTTC. Protein product: CASSFKMTRYDEQFF.

This clone turned up a few times. This chain joins TRBV7-6 and TRBJ1-2; 7 bases fit TRBD1. Germline V gene data show CDR1 as SGHVS and CDR2 as FNYEAQ. This CDR3 has 13 amino acids. V lost 5 bases to trimming and J lost 8 bases; unmatched junction nucleotides: 8. In nucleotides, the CDR3 is TGTGCCAGCAGCATGACAGGGAGTGCGGGCTACACCTTC. Residues: CASSMTGSAGYTF.

The V and J genes are TRBV4-2 and TRBJ2-1, with D perhaps TRBD1 or TRBD2 (5 bases each). Germline lookup yields CDR1 LGHNA and CDR2 YNFKEQ. With 4 bases removed from V and 0 bases from J, the gap between germline ends came to 13 bases. This CDR3 spans 16 amino acids. The CDR3 DNA is TGTGCCAGCAGCCTACGGGACCCCGTCTCCTACAATGAGCAGTTCTTC. It codes for CASSLRDPVSYNEQFF.

The chain carries TRBV18 and TRBJ1-5; possibly TRBD1 for D (6 bases). This CDR3 contains 16 residues. The germline V gene has CDR1 KGHSH and CDR2 LQKENI. Trimming pared 5 bases from V and 0 bases from J, leaving 14 bases between. CDR3 in amino acids: CASSEELRGSNQPQHF. As DNA, the CDR3 is TGTGCCAGCTCAGAGGAGCTCAGGGGTAGCAATCAGCCCCAGCATTTT.

The chain is built from TRBV7-9 and TRBJ2-7; TRBD1 matches at 11 bases. V was pared by 3 bases and J by 2 bases, with 3 bases of the junction left unmatched. This CDR3 is built from 15 residues. CDR1 and CDR2 (germline): SEHNR, FQNEAQ (reference sequence). For the CDR3, the DNA is TGTGCCAGCAGCTTGGGACAGGGGGAGGCCTACGAGCAGTACTTC. It yields the protein CASSLGQGEAYEQYF.

The CDR3: CASSLDVRVGTVSYEQYF. The CDR3 DNA reads TGTGCCAGCAGCTTAGATGTACGGGTGGGGACAGTATCCTACGAGCAGTACTTC. The rearrangement joins TRBV11-2 to TRBJ2-7; TRBD1 agrees at 7 bases. The CDR3 contains 18 residues. Germline CDR1 is SGHAT and CDR2 is FQNNGV. The J segment lost 1 base and the V segment lost 0 bases, leaving 12 bases of the junction unmatched.

J is TRBJ2-6 and V is TRBV7-9; D is perhaps TRBD1 (6 bases). Trimming left V 3 bases short and J 0 bases short, with 12 bases between. Germline CDR1 and CDR2: SEHNR and FQNEAQ (reference sequence). The CDR3 covers 17 residues. The CDR3 loop is CASSFYRATSGANVLTF. DNA for the CDR3: TGTGCCAGCAGCTTCTACAGGGCGACCTCTGGGGCCAACGTCCTGACTTTC.

The J gene is TRBJ2-3, the V gene TRBV13; D possibly corresponds to TRBD2 (7 bases). CDR1 is PRHDT, CDR2 FYEKMQ, per germline (reference sequence). This CDR3 comprises 17 residues. The V gene lost 6 bases and the J gene lost 6 bases, with 25 bases spanning the gap. CDR3 in DNA: TGTGCCAGCAGTTCCCTCGGGGAGGGGGGGGATCCGGATACGCAGTATTTT. It encodes CASSSLGEGGDPDTQYF.

This clone was detected only a few times. The chain combines TRBV6-1 with TRBJ1-2; 8 nucleotides agree with TRBD1. The V segment lost 6 bases and the J segment 6 bases; nucleotides outside the gene matches: 6. This CDR3 is built from 13 residues. CDR1 and CDR2 from the germline V gene are MNHNS and SASEGT. The CDR3 DNA sequence: TGTGCCAGCAGGGGGGACAGGCCTCATGGCTACACCTTC. Translation gives CASRGDRPHGYTF.

The chain has TRBV18 and TRBJ1-4; 10 bases are shared with TRBD1. Germline loops: CDR1 KGHSH, CDR2 LQKENI. The CDR3 sequence is 15 residues long. J lost 7 bases, V lost 3 bases, and 5 bases had no gene match. DNA of the CDR3: TGTGCCAGCTCACCCGTCGGACAGGGGGGTGAAAAACTGTTTTTT. Translated: CASSPVGQGGEKLFF.

This clone was picked up a small number of times. The chain carries TRBV7-3 and TRBJ2-3; D is perhaps TRBD2 (7 bases). Germline values: CDR1 SGHTA, CDR2 FQGTGA. The CDR3 has 16 residues. Trimming took 5 bases from V and 2 from J, leaving 17 bases between them. For the CDR3, the DNA is TGTGCCAGCAGCCCAAGGGGGGACTATCTCACAGATACGCAGTATTTT. It yields the protein CASSPRGDYLTDTQYF. Filled out from reference TRBV7-3 and TRBJ2-3, the complete variable domain reads GAGVSQTPSNKVTEKGKYVELRCDPISGHTALYWYRQSLGQGPEFLIYFQGTGAADDSGLPNDRFFAVRPEGSVSTLKIQRTERGDSAVYLCASSPRGDYLTDTQYFGPGTRLTVL.

The CDR3 DNA reads TGTGCCAGCAGCTTAGCGAATCAGGGGGTGGGGCAAGAGACCCAGTACTTC. Protein product: CASSLANQGVGQETQYF. The chain is built from TRBV7-2 and TRBJ2-5; 7 bases fit TRBD1. The CDR3 has 17 residues. CDR1 SGHTA and CDR2 FQGNSA come from the germline V gene. With V trimmed by 0 bases and J by 2 bases, 9 bases remained unmatched.

The rearrangement joins TRBV9 to TRBJ1-1; D is perhaps TRBD1 (6 bases). V was pared by 4 bases and J by 4 bases, with 14 bases between. CDR3 length equals 14 residues. Looked up from germline, CDR1 is SGDLS and CDR2 is YYNGEE. CDR3 residues: CASSPIQGGTEAFF. In nucleotides, the CDR3 is TGTGCCAGCAGCCCGATACAGGGCGGCACTGAAGCTTTCTTT.

The rearrangement joins TRBV20-1 to TRBJ1-1; TRBD1 might be the D (6 bases). CDR1 and CDR2 (germline): DFQATT, SNEGSKA (reference sequence). V lost 3 bases and J lost 7, with 9 bases in between. The CDR3 has 11 amino acids. The CDR3 is CSARRTVEAFF. The CDR3 coding sequence is TGCAGTGCTAGGAGGACAGTTGAAGCTTTCTTT.

The J gene is TRBJ2-5, the V gene TRBV20-1; D is unresolved. CDR3 length: 9 amino acids. Trimming removed 7 bases from V and 5 bases from J, with 5 bases in between. Germline-derived CDR1 and CDR2 are DFQATT and SNEGSKA (reference sequence). The CDR3 loop is CSVGETQYF. The CDR3 DNA is TGCAGTGTGGGGGAGACCCAGTACTTC.

The V and J genes are TRBV6-5 and TRBJ2-5, with D possibly called TRBD1 or TRBD2 (5 bases each). In germline, CDR1 is MNHEY, CDR2 SVGAGI. The CDR3 is 13 residues long. Deletions cut 7 bases from V and 2 bases from J, with 11 bases between. CDR3 amino acids: CASTPGRQETQYF. The CDR3 coding sequence is TGTGCCAGCACCCCAGGGAGACAAGAGACCCAGTACTTC.

The CDR3 sequence: CASSSYRETEAFF. DNA for the CDR3: TGTGCCAGCAGTTCCTACAGGGAGACTGAAGCTTTCTTT. The chain couples TRBV6-6 to TRBJ1-1; maybe TRBD1 (6 bases). V lost 4 bases, J lost 5 bases, and 11 bases lay in between. Germline CDR1 and CDR2: MNHNY and SVGAGI (reference sequence). The CDR3 totals 13 residues.

The chain uses TRBV5-1 and TRBJ2-3; D gene uncertain. The length of the CDR3 is 12 residues. The germline gives CDR1 SGHRS, CDR2 YFSETQ. Deletions cut 4 bases from V and 2 bases from J, with 5 bases between. CDR3 DNA sequence: TGCGCCAGCAGCGCTTCCACAGATACGCAGTATTTT. Translated: CASSASTDTQYF. Full variable domain (missing parts from reference TRBV5-1 and TRBJ2-3): KAGVTQTPRYLIKTRGQQVTLSCSPISGHRSVSWYQQTPGQGLQFLFEYFSETQRNKGNFPGRFSGRQFSNSRSEMNVSTLELGDSALYLCASSASTDTQYFGPGTRLTVL.

The chain is built from TRBV7-2 and TRBJ2-3; tentatively, D is TRBD2 (6 bases). The germline gives CDR1 SGHTA, CDR2 FQGNSA. This CDR3 is built from 16 residues. With 5 bases removed from V and 0 bases from J, the gap between germline ends came to 15 bases. The DNA of the CDR3 is TGTGCCAGCAGCCGACGCGGAGGGCCTAGCACAGATACGCAGTATTTT. Residues: CASSRRGGPSTDTQYF.

The rearrangement uses TRBV6-6 and TRBJ2-1; 7 bases align to TRBD1. Germline lookup yields CDR1 MNHNY and CDR2 SVGAGI (reference sequence). This CDR3 contains 12 residues. The V segment lost 10 bases and the J segment 9 bases; nucleotides outside the gene matches: 9. The CDR3 loop is CAISKGAGEQFF. In nucleotides, the CDR3 is TGTGCCATTTCAAAGGGGGCCGGTGAGCAGTTCTTC.